This is a list of T cell receptor beta chains from one sample in a study of shared clonotypes between healthy human individuals. Repertoires were generated with immunoSEQ multiplex PCR, while TCRdb's copy carries only in-frame clones and drops some. Of about 1.5 million clones listed, roughly 96% are singletons. Sequences were obtained from naive CD4+ T cells sorted from blood. Every receptor here comes from a man aged 25-40 years in good health. The CDR3 runs from the conserved cysteine through the conserved F or W. A D gene is named only where the DNA matches it firmly. Only some rows state a clone size, as once, few, many or a class for expanded clones.

.,TRBV12-5,.,TRBJ2-1,CASGPSPSSGVGEQFF,TGTGCTAGTGGTCCCTCGCCTAGCAGCGGAGTCGGTGAGCAGTTCTTC
.,TRBV18,.,TRBJ2-2,CASSQALPRNTGELFF,TGTGCCAGCTCCCAGGCCCTACCGCGGAACACCGGGGAGCTGTTTTTT
.,TRBV5-1,.,TRBJ1-4,CASSLDVREKLFF,TGCGCCAGCAGCTTGGACGTCAGAGAAAAACTGTTTTTT
.,TRBV4-2,.,TRBJ1-2,CASSQASTGYTF,TGTGCCAGCAGCCAAGCCTCTACGGGCTACACCTTC
once,TRBV7-8,.,TRBJ1-4,CASSSGRLNEKLFF,TGTGCCAGCAGCTCGGGACGGCTAAATGAAAAACTGTTTTTT
once,TRBV6-1,TRBD1,TRBJ1-3,CAGQVNSGNTIYF,TGTGCCGGACAGGTGAACTCTGGAAACACCATATATTTT
.,TRBV12-5,.,TRBJ2-1,CASGADIGGPYNEQFF,TGTGCTAGTGGGGCGGACATCGGGGGTCCATACAATGAGCAGTTCTTC
.,TRBV5-4,TRBD2,TRBJ2-1,CASSLGTGTSGRNEQFF,TGTGCCAGCAGCTTGGGGACTGGGACTAGCGGACGGAATGAGCAGTTCTTC
.,TRBV28,TRBD1,TRBJ1-5,CASRRPGTVNQPQHF,TGTGCCAGCAGGCGCCCCGGGACAGTCAATCAGCCCCAGCATTTT
.,TRBV5-1,TRBD2,TRBJ2-7,CASSLAPSGVFYEQYF,TGCGCCAGCAGCTTGGCACCTAGCGGCGTATTCTACGAGCAGTACTTC
.,TRBV4-1,.,TRBJ2-7,CASSRGTSKTYEQYF,TGCGCCAGCAGCCGAGGGACCAGCAAAACCTACGAGCAGTACTTC
.,TRBV20-1,TRBD2,TRBJ2-1,CSAGGDGTEFF,TGCAGTGCTGGGGGGGACGGGACGGAGTTCTTC
once,TRBV6-5,TRBD2,TRBJ2-1,CASSYSGLAYNEQFF,TGTGCCAGCAGTTACTCCGGACTAGCGTATAATGAGCAGTTCTTC
.,TRBV5-1,TRBD2,TRBJ2-7,CASSSARGVSYEQYF,TGCGCCAGCAGCTCGGCCCGGGGGGTCTCCTACGAGCAGTACTTC
.,TRBV6-1,.,TRBJ1-3,CASSEKWASGNTIYF,TGTGCCAGCAGTGAGAAGTGGGCCTCTGGAAACACCATATATTTT
.,TRBV18,.,TRBJ2-7,CASSPGIRGEQYF,TGTGCCAGCTCACCGGGGATTAGGGGCGAGCAGTACTTC
.,TRBV5-4,.,TRBJ2-1,CASSLIGRRDNEQFF,TGTGCCAGCAGCTTGATCGGGAGAAGGGACAATGAGCAGTTCTTC
.,TRBV18,TRBD2,TRBJ2-1,CASSPPTSGPVGNEQFF,TGTGCCAGCTCACCACCGACTAGCGGCCCCGTTGGCAATGAGCAGTTCTTC
.,TRBV30,.,TRBJ1-1,CAWSHMNTEAFF,TGTGCCTGGAGTCACATGAACACTGAAGCTTTCTTT
.,TRBV11-1,.,TRBJ1-1,CASSIIPAVRTEAFF,TGTGCCAGCAGCATTATCCCAGCCGTCCGAACTGAAGCTTTCTTT
once,TRBV9,TRBD2,TRBJ2-7,CASSVAALAGFGDHPEQYF,TGTGCCAGCAGCGTAGCGGCCCTAGCGGGATTTGGGGACCATCCCGAGCAGTACTTC
.,TRBV13,TRBD2,TRBJ2-3,CASSLVAGGTDTQYF,TGTGCCAGCAGCTTAGTGGCGGGAGGAACAGATACGCAGTATTTT
.,TRBV7-9,.,TRBJ1-5,CASSPGRVGDQPQHF,TGTGCCAGCAGCCCAGGGAGGGTGGGTGATCAGCCCCAGCATTTT
.,TRBV28,TRBD2,TRBJ2-2,CASRLGGSGSGELFF,TGTGCCAGCAGGCTGGGCGGGAGTGGATCCGGGGAGCTGTTTTTT
.,TRBV12-5,.,TRBJ2-3,CASAGLLLTDTQYF,TGTGCTAGTGCGGGTCTACTGCTCACAGATACGCAGTATTTT
.,TRBV10-1,.,TRBJ2-5,CASSETRAQETQYF,TGCGCCAGCAGTGAAACGCGGGCCCAAGAGACCCAGTACTTC
.,TRBV19,.,TRBJ2-2,CASLGSRGLVTGELFF,TGTGCCAGTTTGGGCAGTCGGGGCTTGGTAACCGGGGAGCTGTTTTTT
once,TRBV5-1,.,TRBJ2-3,CASSLALAPDTQYF,TGCGCCAGCAGCTTGGCCCTAGCGCCAGATACGCAGTATTTT
once,TRBV6-5,.,TRBJ1-2,CASSPGNYGYTF,TGTGCCAGCAGCCCCGGGAACTATGGCTACACCTTC
.,TRBV5-4,TRBD2,TRBJ2-3,CASSLGGRDTDTQYF,TGTGCCAGCAGCTTGGGCGGGAGGGACACAGATACGCAGTATTTT
.,TRBV28,TRBD1,TRBJ1-1,CASSYRTGSRTEAFF,TGTGCCAGCAGTTATAGGACAGGGTCCCGCACTGAAGCTTTCTTT
once,TRBV5-1,.,TRBJ2-5,CASTHNRLLQETQYF,TGCGCCAGCACACACAATCGTCTGCTTCAAGAGACCCAGTACTTC
.,TRBV5-4,TRBD1,TRBJ2-1,CASSQKLRDRYYNEQFF,TGTGCCAGCAGCCAAAAACTGAGGGACAGATACTACAATGAGCAGTTCTTC
.,TRBV30,TRBD1,TRBJ2-7,CAWGQGLTYEQYF,TGTGCCTGGGGACAGGGACTTACCTACGAGCAGTACTTC
.,TRBV2,.,TRBJ2-5,CASSETGSLETQYF,TGTGCCAGCAGTGAAACAGGGTCCCTGGAGACCCAGTACTTC
.,TRBV18,TRBD1,TRBJ1-2,CASSRDRGLREDYGYTF,TGTGCCAGCTCACGTGACAGGGGACTTCGGGAGGACTATGGCTACACCTTC
.,TRBV19,.,TRBJ1-2,CASTTGYGYTF,TGTGCCAGTACCACAGGGTATGGCTACACCTTC
.,TRBV28,.,TRBJ1-5,CASSPGGLRAQPQHF,TGTGCCAGCAGTCCGGGGGGGTTAAGGGCTCAGCCCCAGCATTTT
.,TRBV28,.,TRBJ1-5,CASSPRWKGDNQPQHF,TGTGCCAGCAGTCCCAGATGGAAAGGAGATAATCAGCCCCAGCATTTT
.,TRBV29-1,TRBD2,TRBJ2-1,CSGTRDYNEQFF,TGCAGCGGGACTAGAGACTACAATGAGCAGTTCTTC
.,TRBV7-2,.,TRBJ1-1,CASSLITRTGEAFF,TGTGCCAGCAGCTTAATCACCCGGACGGGGGAAGCTTTCTTT
.,TRBV7-9,.,TRBJ2-7,CASSPSEF,TGTGCCAGCAGCCCGTCGGAATTC
.,TRBV2,.,TRBJ2-3,CASSSTGPDTQYF,TGTGCCAGCAGTTCTACTGGACCGGATACGCAGTATTTT
.,TRBV25-1,.,TRBJ1-2,CATQSVSSTGYTF,TGTGCCACCCAGTCGGTGTCATCCACTGGCTACACCTTC